The 29 T cell receptor beta chains listed next were all sequenced from one sample in a study of cytotoxic CD8 clonotypes in ibrutinib-treated CLL. The data were produced by immunoSEQ multiplex PCR, yet TCRdb's version contains in-frame clones alone and is incomplete. The sample contains approximately 100,000 clones, roughly four fifths of which appear only once. Sample: PBMCs, taken after 24 months of ibrutinib treatment. The receptors were sampled from a human donor with chronic lymphocytic leukemia.

The J gene is TRBJ2-1, the V gene TRBV28; 8 nucleotides match TRBD2. The CDR3 totals 11 residues. Germline values: CDR1 MDHEN, CDR2 SYDVKM. V was clipped by 4 bases and J by 15 bases; unmatched bases: 5. The DNA of the CDR3 is TGTGCCAGCAGTTCTAGCGGGCCAAGGTTCTTC. Residues: CASSSSGPRFF.

In this sample, this clone turned up once. The chain joins TRBV2 to TRBJ1-1, with D possibly being TRBD1 (5 bases). In germline, CDR1 is SNHLY, CDR2 FYNNEI. The CDR3 extends over 13 amino acids. V lost 11 bases and J lost 1, with 14 bases in between. In DNA, the CDR3 is TGTGCCGGCCTCGTTCAGGGGAACACTGAAGCTTTCTTT. Translated, it gives CAGLVQGNTEAFF.

This chain links TRBV19 with TRBJ1-2; perhaps TRBD1 as D (5 bases). This CDR3 comprises 13 residues. Trimming took 3 bases from V and 5 from J, leaving 10 bases between them. Germline assignment: CDR1 LNHDA and CDR2 SQIVND (reference sequence). In DNA form, the CDR3 reads TGTGCCAGTAGTATGGAGGGGTTTTATGGCTACACCTTC. As protein: CASSMEGFYGYTF.

Concerning this clone: Mismatch with germline at one junction end may stem from a read error. The chain joins TRBV9 to TRBJ2-1; D gene uncertain. The CDR3 totals 12 residues. The germline CDR1 and CDR2 sequences are SGDLS and YYNGEE. The CDR3, as DNA: TGTGCCAGCAGCGTATCCTTCAATGAGCAGTTCTTC. The encoded protein is CASSVSFNEQFF.

The rearrangement joins TRBV6-1 to TRBJ2-3; 9 bases fit TRBD1. V dropped 8 bases and J dropped 4; count of bases not matched to a gene: 4. CDR3 size: 13 residues. The germline gives CDR1 MNHNS, CDR2 SASEGT. In DNA form, the CDR3 reads TGTGCCAGCCGGACAGGGGAGGCAGATACGCAGTATTTT. Protein: CASRTGEADTQYF.

The V and J genes are TRBV2 and TRBJ1-1, with D unresolved. Germline V gives CDR1 SNHLY, CDR2 FYNNEI. The CDR3 consists of 10 residues. The V and J ends lost 7 bases and 7 bases respectively, with 7 bases between them. The CDR3 region is CASTRGEAFF. Written as DNA, the CDR3 is TGTGCCAGCACCCGCGGTGAAGCTTTCTTT.

This rearrangement joins TRBV19 to TRBJ2-6; the D gene could be TRBD1 or TRBD2 (5 bases each). CDR1 is LNHDA, CDR2 SQIVND, per germline (reference sequence). V lost 6 bases to trimming and J lost 0 bases, with 9 bases between them. CDR3 size: 15 residues. The CDR3 DNA sequence: TGTGCCAGTAGGGCAGGGACCTCTGGGGCCAACGTCCTGACTTTC. This translates into CASRAGTSGANVLTF.

The chain carries TRBV18 and TRBJ2-2, with no clear D. Germline V CDR1 and CDR2: KGHSH, LQKENI. The V gene lost 2 bases and the J gene lost 3 bases, with 16 bases spanning the gap. The CDR3 runs to 17 residues. CDR3 DNA sequence: TGTGCCAGCTCACCAAAGGTCTCCGGGTTTTACACCGGGGAGCTGTTTTTT. This translates into CASSPKVSGFYTGELFF.

The chain uses TRBV2 and TRBJ1-2; the D gene is possibly TRBD1 (6 bases). V lost 3 bases and J 4 bases, leaving 12 bases between the germline ends. From germline, CDR1 is SNHLY and CDR2 FYNNEI. This CDR3 spans 14 amino acids. CDR3 DNA: TGTGCCAGCAGTGAGACAGGCTCACGCTATGGCTACACCTTC. This codes for CASSETGSRYGYTF.

This chain connects TRBV14 to TRBJ2-7; 8 bases map to TRBD1. This CDR3 region has 14 residues. V was clipped by 8 bases and J by 5 bases; unmatched bases: 11. Germline CDR1 is SGHDN and CDR2 is FVKESK. CDR3 DNA sequence: TGTGCCAGCTCCCCATCGGACAGGGTACACGAGCAGTACTTC. This encodes CASSPSDRVHEQYF.

V is TRBV10-3 and J is TRBJ1-1, with D unclear. The CDR3 consists of 12 residues. The V end was cut by 3 bases, the J end by 4 bases, with 6 bases between. Germline V gene data show CDR1 as ENHRY and CDR2 as SYGVKD. The CDR3 region is CAISDFGTEAFF. In nucleotides, the CDR3 is TGTGCCATCAGTGATTTTGGCACTGAAGCTTTCTTT.

This clone was seen only a few times. The sample contains more than one DNA sequence encoding this CDR3. The CDR3 DNA reads TGTGCCAGCAGTAGGGGGTTTGAAGAGACCCAGTACTTC. Translation: CASSRGFEETQYF. The chain is built from TRBV27 and TRBJ2-5; maybe TRBD1 (6 bases). Deletions cut 5 bases from V and 3 bases from J, with 10 bases between. Germline V gene data show CDR1 as MNHEY and CDR2 as SMNVEV (reference sequence). This CDR3 contains 13 residues.

This chain connects TRBV28 to TRBJ1-1; D may be TRBD1 (6 bases). The germline CDR1 and CDR2 sequences are MDHEN and SYDVKM. This CDR3 is built from 15 residues. Trimming pared 6 bases from V and 1 base from J, leaving 15 bases between. Here the CDR3 reads CASRKSGTPNTEAFF. CDR3 in DNA: TGTGCCAGCAGAAAATCCGGGACACCGAACACTGAAGCTTTCTTT.

This rearrangement joins TRBV28 to TRBJ1-2, with 7 positions matching TRBD1. The germline gives CDR1 MDHEN, CDR2 SYDVKM. This CDR3 comprises 17 residues. V lost 7 bases, J lost 4 bases, and 18 bases stayed unmatched. In DNA form, the CDR3 reads TGTGCCAGCACCGATATGCCGGGGGCAGGGGGGACCTATGGCTACACCTTC. Encoded protein: CASTDMPGAGGTYGYTF.

The chain carries TRBV27 and TRBJ2-7; D unresolved. Between the trimmed V and J ends, which lost 4 bases and 4 bases, there was a span of 20 bases. In germline, CDR1 is MNHEY, CDR2 SMNVEV (reference sequence). The CDR3 is made up of 16 amino acids. The DNA of the CDR3 is TGTGCCAGCAGTTGCCCCTCTCGAGACTGGGATTACGAGCAGTACTTC. Its protein is CASSCPSRDWDYEQYF.

The rearrangement uses TRBV19 and TRBJ2-3; 9 bases match TRBD2. The CDR3 totals 16 residues. The germline V gene encodes CDR1 LNHDA and CDR2 SQIVND (reference sequence). The J segment lost 5 bases and the V segment lost 5 bases, leaving 11 bases of the junction unmatched. CDR3 residues: CASSSPRSGGLDTQYF. In DNA form, the CDR3 reads TGTGCCAGTAGTTCCCCCCGTAGCGGGGGTCTAGATACGCAGTATTTT.

The chain combines TRBV7-2 with TRBJ1-5; 8 bases align to TRBD1. Germline CDR1 is SGHTA and CDR2 is FQGNSA. V was clipped by 5 bases and J by 2 bases; unmatched bases: 2. There are 14 residues in the CDR3. Here the CDR3 DNA reads TGTGCCAGCAGCCAGACAGGGGGCAATCAGCCCCAGCATTTT. It translates to CASSQTGGNQPQHF.

The chain is built from TRBV9 and TRBJ2-1; 10 positions agree with TRBD2. Germline V gene lookup returns CDR1 SGDLS and CDR2 YYNGEE. V dropped 3 bases and J dropped 4; count of bases not matched to a gene: 4. CDR3 size: 15 residues. CDR3 amino acids: CASSGDSGRYNEQFF. The CDR3 coding sequence is TGTGCCAGCAGCGGGGATAGCGGGAGGTACAATGAGCAGTTCTTC.

This chain connects TRBV7-2 to TRBJ1-2, with D possibly matching TRBD1 (5 bases). This CDR3 has 13 amino acids. Germline CDR1 and CDR2: SGHTA and FQGNSA. V was cut by 3 bases and J by 7 bases, with 12 bases left in between. CDR3 region: CASSLGVVGGYTF. The CDR3 nucleotides are TGTGCCAGCAGCTTGGGGGTGGTTGGTGGCTACACCTTC.

The CDR3 reads CASSYSSSSGNTIYF. The DNA of the CDR3 is TGTGCCAGCAGTTACTCGTCGAGCTCTGGAAACACCATATATTTT. The rearrangement uses TRBV6-5 and TRBJ1-3; no firm D call. Germline values: CDR1 MNHEY, CDR2 SVGAGI. The V gene lost 0 bases and the J gene lost 0 bases, with 6 bases spanning the gap. This CDR3 is built from 15 residues.

The rearrangement links TRBV4-3 to TRBJ1-5; D uncertain. The V end was cut by 1 base, the J end by 0 bases, with 10 bases between. Germline CDR1 LGHNA, CDR2 YSLEER. The CDR3 has 16 residues. The CDR3 is CASSQVLGDSNQPQHF. CDR3 coding DNA: TGCGCCAGCAGCCAAGTTCTCGGGGATAGCAATCAGCCCCAGCATTTT.

This chain uses TRBV7-6 with TRBJ1-3; D gene ambiguous. The V end lost 1 base, the J end lost 0 bases, and 13 bases lay between the germline ends. The CDR3 consists of 17 residues. Germline lookup yields CDR1 SGHVS and CDR2 FNYEAQ. The CDR3 nucleotides are TGTGCCAGCAGCTTAGAAGCTGCTCTGTCCTCTGGAAACACCATATATTTT. Protein: CASSLEAALSSGNTIYF. The full variable domain, rest sourced from reference TRBV7-6 and TRBJ1-3, is GAGVSQSPRYKVTKRGQDVALRCDPISGHVSLYWYRQALGQGPEFLTYFNYEAQQDKSGLPNDRFSAERPEGSISTLTIQRTEQRDSAMYRCASSLEAALSSGNTIYFGEGSWLTVV.

The chain uses TRBV29-1 and TRBJ2-1; 7 bases agree with TRBD1. The length of the CDR3 is 14 residues. Trimming at V came to 6 bases and at J to 6 bases, leaving 11 bases not matched to a gene. In germline, CDR1 is SQVTM, CDR2 ANQGSEA. The CDR3 DNA reads as TGCAGCGTCTGGGACAGTGGATCGAGCAATGAGCAGTTCTTC. Protein product: CSVWDSGSSNEQFF.

Turning to this clone: Germline and junction disagree at one end, which may indicate a read error. Other DNA sequences in the sample encode the same CDR3. The DNA for the CDR3 is TGTGCCAGCATCCCACCCGGGGTACCGTTCACTGAAGCCTTCTTT. Protein: CASIPPGVPFTEAFF. The chain employs TRBV11-2 and TRBJ1-1; D is undetermined. Germline V gene lookup returns CDR1 SGHAT and CDR2 FQNNGV. The CDR3 length is 15 residues. Full variable domain (outside the CDR3, taken from reference TRBV11-2 and TRBJ1-1): EAGVAQSPRYKIIEKRQSVAFWCNPISGHATLYWYQQILGQGPKLLIQFQNNGVVDDSQLPKDRFSAERLKGVDSTLKIQPAKLEDSAVYLCASIPPGVPFTEAFFGQGTRLTVV.

V is TRBV5-1 and J is TRBJ2-7, with D possibly matching TRBD2 (6 bases). With 4 bases removed from V and 4 bases from J, the gap between germline ends came to 18 bases. The V gene's germline CDR1 is SGHRS and CDR2 YFSETQ. The CDR3 has 15 amino acids. CDR3 loop: CASSLGLARFYEQYF. The CDR3 DNA reads as TGCGCCAGCAGCCTGGGGCTAGCGAGATTTTACGAGCAGTACTTC.

The chain uses TRBV11-3 and TRBJ2-7; D remains unclear. This CDR3 has 14 residues. The germline gives CDR1 SGHNT, CDR2 YENEEA. The germline V and J ends were trimmed by 6 bases and 6 bases, with 18 bases remaining between them. CDR3: CASSPQGPSSEQYF. Here the CDR3 DNA reads TGTGCCAGCAGTCCGCAAGGTCCTTCAAGCGAGCAGTACTTC. The whole variable domain, remainder taken from reference TRBV11-3 and TRBJ2-7, is EAGVVQSPRYKIIEKKQPVAFWCNPISGHNTLYWYLQNLGQGPELLIRYENEEAVDDSQLPKDRFSAERLKGVDSTLKIQPAELGDSAVYLCASSPQGPSSEQYFGPGTRLTVT.

There are a few counts of this clone. The chain uses TRBV27 and TRBJ2-7; the match to TRBD2 covers 9 bases. Losses at the gene ends were 1 base for V and 11 bases for J; bases not matched to a gene: 9. The CDR3 extends over 14 amino acids. The germline V gene has CDR1 MNHEY and CDR2 SMNVEV (reference sequence). CDR3 in DNA: TGTGCCAGCAGTTTATTAGGTGTAGCGGGAGAGAAGTACTTC. It is translated as CASSLLGVAGEKYF.

The chain is built from TRBV2 and TRBJ2-7; 8 bases map to TRBD1. The length of the CDR3 is 14 residues. In germline, CDR1 is SNHLY, CDR2 FYNNEI. The J segment lost 0 bases and the V segment lost 7 bases, leaving 5 bases of the junction unmatched. CDR3 amino acids: CASKYRGNSYEQYF. CDR3 DNA sequence: TGTGCCAGCAAGTACAGGGGGAACTCCTACGAGCAGTACTTC.

The V gene is TRBV25-1, the J gene TRBJ1-4; TRBD1 aligns across 8 bases. Germline V gene data show CDR1 as MGHDK and CDR2 as SYGVNS. V lost 1 base to trimming and J lost 4 bases; unmatched junction nucleotides: 5. The CDR3 contains 16 residues. The CDR3 region is CASSELGTGSNEKLFF. As DNA, the CDR3 is TGTGCCAGCAGTGAATTAGGGACAGGTAGTAATGAAAAACTGTTTTTT.